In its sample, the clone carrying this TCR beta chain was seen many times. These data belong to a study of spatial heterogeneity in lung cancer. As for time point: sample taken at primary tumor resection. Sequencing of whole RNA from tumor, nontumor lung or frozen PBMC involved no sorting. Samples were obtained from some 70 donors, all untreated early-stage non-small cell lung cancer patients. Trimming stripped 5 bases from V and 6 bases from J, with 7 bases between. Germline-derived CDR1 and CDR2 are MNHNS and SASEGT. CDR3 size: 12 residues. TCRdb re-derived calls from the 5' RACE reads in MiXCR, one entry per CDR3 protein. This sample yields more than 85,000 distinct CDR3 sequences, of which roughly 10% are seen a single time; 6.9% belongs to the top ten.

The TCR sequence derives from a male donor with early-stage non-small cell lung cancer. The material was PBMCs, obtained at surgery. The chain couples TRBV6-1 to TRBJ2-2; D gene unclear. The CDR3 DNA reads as TGTGCCAGCAGTAAAATCGCCGGGGAGCTGTTTTTT. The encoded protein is CASSKIAGELFF.